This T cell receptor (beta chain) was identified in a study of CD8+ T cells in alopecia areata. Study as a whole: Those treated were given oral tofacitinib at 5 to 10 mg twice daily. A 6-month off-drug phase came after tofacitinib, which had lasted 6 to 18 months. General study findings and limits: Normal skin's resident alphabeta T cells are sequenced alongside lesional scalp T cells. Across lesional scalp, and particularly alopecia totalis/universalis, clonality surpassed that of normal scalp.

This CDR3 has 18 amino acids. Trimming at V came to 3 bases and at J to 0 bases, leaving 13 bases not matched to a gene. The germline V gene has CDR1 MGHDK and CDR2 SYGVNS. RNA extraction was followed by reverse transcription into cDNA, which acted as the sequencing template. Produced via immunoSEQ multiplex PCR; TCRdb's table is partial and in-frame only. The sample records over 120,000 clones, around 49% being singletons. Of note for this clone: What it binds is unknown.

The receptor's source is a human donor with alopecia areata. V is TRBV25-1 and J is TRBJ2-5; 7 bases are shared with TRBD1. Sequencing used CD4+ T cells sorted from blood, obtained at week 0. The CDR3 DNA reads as TGTGCCAGCAGTGAGTTATTGAACAGGGGTCCTTACCAAGAGACCCAGTACTTC. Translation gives CASSELLNRGPYQETQYF.